This T cell receptor beta chain was identified in a study of cytotoxic CD8 clonotypes in ibrutinib-treated CLL. This table comes from immunoSEQ multiplex PCR, and its TCRdb copy is limited to in-frame clones, with some not included. Of 150,000 to 200,000 clones listed, approximately 77% are singletons. V gave up 5 bases and J gave up 1 base, with 12 bases separating them. The CDR3 contains 15 residues. Germline values: CDR1 MNHEY, CDR2 SVGAGI. This TCR was recovered from a human donor with chronic lymphocytic leukemia. V gene TRBV6-5 combines with J gene TRBJ2-4; tentative D call: TRBD2 (5 bases). Sequencing used PBMCs, obtained after 12 months of ibrutinib treatment. DNA for the CDR3: TGTGCCAGCAGTACGCCCGGGGTGGCCAAAAACATTCAGTACTTC. It translates to CASSTPGVAKNIQYF.